These 23 T cell receptor beta chains originate from one sample sequenced in a study of beta chain features in type 1 diabetes (dated by TCRdb to 2016 to 2018). Points the paper makes about the study in general: Type 1 diabetes patients showed a moderate but significant shortening of TCRB CDR3 length in all four CD4+ subsets.

These receptors have no known antigen. Libraries were made using the immunoSEQ multiplex PCR assay. All of the isolated RNA was reverse transcribed with the High Capacity cDNA Reverse Transcription Kit, so expressed TCRB transcripts were sequenced. This is the immuneACCESS table as TCRdb keeps it, with only in-frame sequences that have V and J called. A part of the clones is gone; compared with another copy, unresolved V genes explain less than half, and the rest is unexplained. The sample table records roughly 51,000 clones; about 47% of these occur just once. Around 2.5% of the sample is held by the ten biggest clonotypes. The sequencing sample was made of Tregs from blood. Explained via the paper, the cell subset or site label denotes: regulatory CD4+ T cells. The source of these receptors is a woman in her thirties or forties with type 1 diabetes.

This clone turned up a few times. The chain combines TRBV6-5 with TRBJ2-5; possibly TRBD1 for D (6 bases). The CDR3 length is 14 residues. Trimming left V 6 bases short and J 2 bases short, with 13 bases between. Germline CDR1 MNHEY, CDR2 SVGAGI. The CDR3 here is CASRASDRQETQYF. The CDR3 DNA reads as TGTGCCAGCAGAGCCAGCGACAGGCAAGAGACCCAGTACTTC.

This clone has only one observation. The gene calls are TRBV2 and TRBJ2-1, with D possibly being TRBD2 (5 bases). Germline CDR1 and CDR2: SNHLY and FYNNEI. The V gene lost 3 bases and the J gene lost 8 bases, with 20 bases spanning the gap. The CDR3 runs to 16 residues. DNA of the CDR3: TGTGCCAGCAGTGAGAGGCGGGCCCTAGTACTAGATGAGCAGTTCTTC. This sequence encodes CASSERRALVLDEQFF. Full variable domain (outside the CDR3, taken from reference TRBV2 and TRBJ2-1): EPEVTQTPSHQVTQMGQEVILRCVPISNHLYFYWYRQILGQKVEFLVSFYNNEISEKSEIFDDQFSVERPDGSNFTLKIRSTKLEDSAMYFCASSERRALVLDEQFFGPGTRLTVL.

J is TRBJ1-2 and V is TRBV6-1; 9 nucleotides align to TRBD1. There are 15 residues in the CDR3. Germline CDR1 and CDR2: MNHNS and SASEGT. The V segment lost 3 bases and the J segment 4 bases; nucleotides outside the gene matches: 6. The CDR3 sequence is CASSDLGQGSYGYTF. The DNA of the CDR3 is TGTGCCAGCAGTGACCTGGGACAGGGCAGCTATGGCTACACCTTC.

This clone was detected only a few times. V usage is TRBV5-1 and J usage is TRBJ2-2; no reliable D call. The CDR3 consists of 16 residues. CDR1 SGHRS and CDR2 YFSETQ come from the germline V gene. With 3 bases removed from V and 1 base from J, the gap between germline ends came to 13 bases. CDR3 DNA sequence: TGCGCCAGCAGCTCCCCTCCTACGAAGAACACCGGGGAGCTGTTTTTT. The encoded protein is CASSSPPTKNTGELFF.

This clone was found a few times. The chain recombines TRBV5-1 with TRBJ1-1; 7 nucleotides match TRBD1. The germline CDR1 and CDR2 sequences are SGHRS and YFSETQ. This CDR3 is built from 15 residues. Unmatched junction bases numbered 10, after V lost 7 bases and J lost 1 base. CDR3 sequence reads: CASSRDSQANTEAFF. The CDR3 region has the DNA TGCGCCAGCTCCCGGGACAGCCAAGCGAACACTGAAGCTTTCTTT.

The table lists this clone with a few counts. The V gene is TRBV19, the J gene TRBJ2-2; possibly TRBD1 for D (6 bases). Germline loops: CDR1 LNHDA, CDR2 SQIVND (reference sequence). CDR3 length: 15 residues. V lost 4 bases to trimming and J lost 0 bases, with 9 bases between them. The CDR3 protein is CASSRTDANTGELFF. CDR3 sequence (DNA): TGTGCCAGTAGTAGGACAGACGCGAACACCGGGGAGCTGTTTTTT.

This clone was observed a few times. J is TRBJ1-3 and V is TRBV4-3, with D perhaps matching TRBD1 (5 bases). Germline CDR1 is LGHNA and CDR2 is YSLEER. The ends were cut back, 4 bases at V and 2 bases at J, with 12 bases in the middle. CDR3 length: 15 amino acids. The CDR3 DNA is TGCGCCAGCAGCCCCGTATGGGGCACTGGAAACACCATATATTTT. Its translation: CASSPVWGTGNTIYF.

This chain links TRBV27 with TRBJ1-1; 8 bases map to TRBD1. CDR1 is MNHEY, CDR2 SMNVEV, per germline (reference sequence). V lost 5 bases and J lost 5; bases outside the gene matches: 13. This CDR3 contains 16 residues. The CDR3 sequence is CASSKGTGLRGTEAFF. CDR3 coding DNA: TGTGCCAGCAGTAAGGGGACAGGACTTCGTGGAACTGAAGCTTTCTTT.

V gene TRBV5-6 combines with J gene TRBJ2-7; TRBD1 is a possible D gene (5 bases). Trimming shortened V by 2 bases and J by 0 bases, and 12 bases separated the two germline ends. The CDR3 has 15 amino acids. CDR1 is SGHDT, CDR2 YYEEEE, per germline. CDR3 amino acids: CASSFGAGGSYEQYF. The CDR3 nucleotides read TGTGCCAGCAGCTTTGGGGCAGGTGGCTCCTACGAGCAGTACTTC.

This clone was counted a few times. The chain combines TRBV7-9 with TRBJ2-2, with 7 positions matching TRBD1. From germline, CDR1 is SEHNR and CDR2 FQNEAQ (reference sequence). The V gene end was trimmed by 4 bases and the J gene end by 0 bases; junction bases not matched to a gene: 5. CDR3 length: 16 amino acids. CDR3 sequence: CASSSFTGANTGELFF. CDR3 bases: TGTGCCAGCAGCTCCTTCACAGGGGCGAACACCGGGGAGCTGTTTTTT. The full variable domain, with the rest looked up from reference TRBV7-9 and TRBJ2-2, is DTGVSQNPRHKITKRGQNVTFRCDPISEHNRLYWYRQTLGQGPEFLTYFQNEAQLEKSRLLSDRFSAERPKGSFSTLEIQRTEQGDSAMYLCASSSFTGANTGELFFGEGSRLTVL.

The V call is TRBV4-2, the J call TRBJ2-2; a possible D gene is TRBD2 (6 bases). This CDR3 is 15 amino acids long. Deletions cut 6 bases from V and 3 bases from J, with 14 bases between. Germline assignment: CDR1 LGHNA and CDR2 YNFKEQ. CDR3 sequence: CASRGLGGDTGELFF. CDR3 coding DNA: TGTGCCAGCAGAGGTCTGGGAGGCGACACCGGGGAGCTGTTTTTT.

The rearrangement links TRBV2 to TRBJ1-4; 10 nucleotides agree with TRBD1. Per germline, CDR1 SNHLY and CDR2 FYNNEI. This CDR3 spans 15 amino acids. V trimming: 6 bases; J trimming: 7 bases; junction bases outside the gene matches: 8. The DNA for the CDR3 is TGTGCCAGCAGAGGGGGGACAGGGGCACGTGAAAAACTGTTTTTT. Translation: CASRGGTGAREKLFF.

CDR3: CASSKSRGSQPQHF. CDR3 coding DNA: TGTGCCAGCAGTAAGAGCAGGGGTAGTCAGCCCCAGCATTTT. The V call is TRBV6-5, the J call TRBJ1-5, with D possibly TRBD1 on 6 matching bases. V was pared by 5 bases and J by 6 bases, with 14 bases between. Germline CDR1 and CDR2: MNHEY and SVGAGI. This CDR3 spans 14 amino acids.

This clone was seen more than once but under ten times. The V and J genes are TRBV7-8 and TRBJ1-2; 8 positions agree with TRBD1. Per germline, CDR1 SGHVS and CDR2 FQNEAQ. V trimming: 5 bases; J trimming: 4 bases; junction bases outside the gene matches: 3. CDR3 size: 13 residues. CDR3 residues: CASSPDRGYGYTF. In DNA form, the CDR3 reads TGTGCCAGCAGCCCAGACAGGGGCTATGGCTACACCTTC.

J is TRBJ2-5 and V is TRBV7-9, with 8 bases fitting TRBD1. The CDR3 totals 16 residues. The V and J ends lost 3 bases and 0 bases, in that order; junction bases with no gene match: 6. Germline CDR1 is SEHNR and CDR2 is FQNEAQ (reference sequence). DNA of the CDR3: TGTGCCAGCAGCTTGGGGACAGGCCTGTACCAAGAGACCCAGTACTTC. Amino acid sequence: CASSLGTGLYQETQYF.

This clone was counted only a few times. The V and J genes are TRBV7-9 and TRBJ2-5; 11 bases map to TRBD2. CDR1 is SEHNR, CDR2 FQNEAQ, per germline (reference sequence). The CDR3 loop spans 15 amino acids. Unmatched junction bases numbered 6, after V lost 4 bases and J lost 5 bases. The CDR3, as DNA: TGTGCCAGCAGCTGGGGACTAGCGGAGAAGGAGACCCAGTACTTC. It specifies CASSWGLAEKETQYF.

The gene calls are TRBV9 and TRBJ1-1; D remains unclear. Deletions cut 0 bases from V and 4 bases from J, with 10 bases between. The CDR3 contains 14 residues. Germline V gene sequence: CDR1 SGDLS, CDR2 YYNGEE. The CDR3 DNA reads TGTGCCAGCAGCGTAGGAGCAGGTTCCACTGAAGCTTTCTTT. This encodes CASSVGAGSTEAFF.

J is TRBJ1-1 and V is TRBV2; D unresolved. The CDR3 contains 16 residues. Trimming pared 7 bases from V and 3 bases from J, leaving 21 bases between. In germline, CDR1 is SNHLY, CDR2 FYNNEI. The CDR3 bases are TGTGCCAGCATTAATCCCAGGACTGGATGGGACACTGAAGCTTTCTTT. The encoded protein is CASINPRTGWDTEAFF. Supplemented by reference TRBV2 and TRBJ1-1, the full variable domain reads EPEVTQTPSHQVTQMGQEVILRCVPISNHLYFYWYRQILGQKVEFLVSFYNNEISEKSEIFDDQFSVERPDGSNFTLKIRSTKLEDSAMYFCASINPRTGWDTEAFFGQGTRLTVV.

The chain combines TRBV7-9 with TRBJ1-4; D uncertain. Trimming shortened V by 1 base and J by 0 bases, and 6 bases separated the two germline ends. This CDR3 has 15 residues. Germline CDR1 SEHNR, CDR2 FQNEAQ (reference sequence). In DNA form, the CDR3 reads TGTGCCAGCAGCTTAGGGCAGGCAACTAATGAAAAACTGTTTTTT. This gives the protein CASSLGQATNEKLFF.

This clone turned up a few times. This rearrangement joins TRBV6-5 to TRBJ1-5, with 7 bases identical to TRBD1. Germline V gives CDR1 MNHEY, CDR2 SVGAGI. Trimming took 6 bases from V and 7 from J; bases not matched to a gene: 6. This CDR3 region has 13 residues. CDR3: CASSRDREQPQHF. CDR3 in DNA: TGTGCCAGCAGCCGAGACAGGGAGCAGCCCCAGCATTTT.

This sequence joins TRBV28 and TRBJ2-1; TRBD2 is a possible D gene (5 bases). CDR1 MDHEN and CDR2 SYDVKM come from the germline V gene. With 5 bases removed from V and 6 bases from J, the gap between germline ends came to 8 bases. The length of the CDR3 is 12 residues. CDR3 in DNA: TGTGCCAGCAGTCCCGGGGTCAATGAGCAGTTCTTC. Its translation is CASSPGVNEQFF.

In its sample, this clone was seen a few times. The CDR3 DNA follows: TGTGCCAGCAGCAAACAGGGGGGCTCCTACGAGCAGTACTTC. Amino acids: CASSKQGGSYEQYF. The V and J genes are TRBV5-4 and TRBJ2-7, with 8 bases lining up with TRBD1. CDR3 length: 14 amino acids. Germline V gene data show CDR1 as SGHNT and CDR2 as YYREEE (reference sequence). V was clipped by 4 bases and J by 0 bases; unmatched bases: 3.

As to this clone: The junction and the germline gene differ at one end; a read error may be behind it. J is TRBJ2-7 and V is TRBV4-1, with D possibly TRBD1 on 6 matching bases. This CDR3 comprises 15 residues. CDR1 and CDR2 from the germline V gene are MGHRA and YSYEKL. The CDR3 spells CASSQDVGQSYEQYF. The DNA for the CDR3 is TGTGCCAGCAGCCAAGATGTAGGACAGTCCTACGAGCAGTACTTC.